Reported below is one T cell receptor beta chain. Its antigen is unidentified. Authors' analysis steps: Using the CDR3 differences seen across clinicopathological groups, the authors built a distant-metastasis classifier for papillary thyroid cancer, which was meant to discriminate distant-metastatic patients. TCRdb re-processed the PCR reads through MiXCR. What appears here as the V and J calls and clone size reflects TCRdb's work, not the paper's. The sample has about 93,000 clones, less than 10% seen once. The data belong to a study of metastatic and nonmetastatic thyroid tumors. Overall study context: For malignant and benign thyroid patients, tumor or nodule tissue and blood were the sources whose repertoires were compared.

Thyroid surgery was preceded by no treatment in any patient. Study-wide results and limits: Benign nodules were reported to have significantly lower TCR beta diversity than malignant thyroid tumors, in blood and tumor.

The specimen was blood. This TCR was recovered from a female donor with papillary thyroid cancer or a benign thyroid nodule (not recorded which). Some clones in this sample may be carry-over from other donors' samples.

CDR3 coding DNA: TGTGCCAGCGGGACGTGGGACACCATATATTTT. Protein sequence: CASGTWDTIYF. The V call is TRBV6-2 or TRBV6-3, the J call TRBJ1-3; D perhaps matches TRBD1 (5 bases). V was pared by 8 bases and J by 8 bases, with 10 bases between. CDR3 length equals 11 residues. Germline V gene data show CDR1 as MNHEY and CDR2 as SVGEGT.